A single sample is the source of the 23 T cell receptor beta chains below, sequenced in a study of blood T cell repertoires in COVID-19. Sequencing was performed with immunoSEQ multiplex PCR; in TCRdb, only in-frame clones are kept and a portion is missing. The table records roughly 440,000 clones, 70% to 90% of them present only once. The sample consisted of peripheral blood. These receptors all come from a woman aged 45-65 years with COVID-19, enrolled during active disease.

This chain's CDR3 is CASSPPGPTAREQYF. Written as DNA, the CDR3 is TGTGCCAGCAGCCCCCCCGGGCCGACCGCGCGGGAGCAGTATTTT. J is TRBJ2-3 and V is TRBV7-3; weak D call: TRBD2 (6 bases). The CDR3 loop spans 15 amino acids. Germline CDR1 SGHTA, CDR2 FQGTGA. The V end lost 5 bases, the J end lost 11 bases, and 23 bases lay between the germline ends.

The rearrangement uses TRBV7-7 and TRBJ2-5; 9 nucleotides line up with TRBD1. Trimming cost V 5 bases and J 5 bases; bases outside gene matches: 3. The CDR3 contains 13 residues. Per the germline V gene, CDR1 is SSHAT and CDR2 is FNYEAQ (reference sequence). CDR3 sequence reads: CASSPTGGETQYF. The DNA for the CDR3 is TGTGCCAGCAGCCCGACAGGGGGGGAGACCCAGTACTTC.

The CDR3: CASARDRSSYEQYF. CDR3 DNA: TGTGCCAGTGCTAGGGACAGGAGCTCCTACGAGCAGTACTTC. The V gene is TRBV9, the J gene TRBJ2-7, with TRBD1 identical over 8 bases. V was pared by 8 bases and J by 0 bases, with 7 bases of the junction left unmatched. Germline loops: CDR1 SGDLS, CDR2 YYNGEE. The CDR3 consists of 14 residues.

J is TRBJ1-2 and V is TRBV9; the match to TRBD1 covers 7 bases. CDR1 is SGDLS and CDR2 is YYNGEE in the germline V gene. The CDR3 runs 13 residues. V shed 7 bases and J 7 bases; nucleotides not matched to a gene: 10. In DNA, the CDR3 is TGTGCCAGCGAACGACCCAACAGGGGTGGCTACACCTTC. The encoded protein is CASERPNRGGYTF.

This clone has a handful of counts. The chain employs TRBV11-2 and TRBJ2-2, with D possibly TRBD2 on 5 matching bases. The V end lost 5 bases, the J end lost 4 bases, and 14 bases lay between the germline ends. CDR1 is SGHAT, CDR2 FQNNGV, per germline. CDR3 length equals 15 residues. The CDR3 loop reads CASSRTPRGTGELFF. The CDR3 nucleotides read TGTGCCAGCAGCCGGACTCCTCGAGGCACCGGGGAGCTGTTTTTT.

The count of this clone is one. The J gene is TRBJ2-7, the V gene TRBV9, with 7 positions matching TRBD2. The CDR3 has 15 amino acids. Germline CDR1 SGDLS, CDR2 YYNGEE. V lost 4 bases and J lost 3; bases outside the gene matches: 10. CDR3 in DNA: TGTGCCAGCAGCCCCTTCGGGCGGGGGAACTACGAGCAGTACTTC. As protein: CASSPFGRGNYEQYF.

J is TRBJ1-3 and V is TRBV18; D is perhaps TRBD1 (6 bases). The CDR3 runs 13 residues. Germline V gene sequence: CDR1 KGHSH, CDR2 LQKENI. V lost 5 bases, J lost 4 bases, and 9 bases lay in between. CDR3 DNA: TGTGCCAGCTCAACAGGGACGGGAAACACCATATATTTT. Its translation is CASSTGTGNTIYF. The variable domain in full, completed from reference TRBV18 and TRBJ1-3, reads NAGVMQNPRHLVRRRGQEARLRCSPMKGHSHVYWYRQLPEEGLKFMVYLQKENIIDESGMPKERFSAEFPKEGPSILRIQQVVRGDSAAYFCASSTGTGNTIYFGEGSWLTVV.

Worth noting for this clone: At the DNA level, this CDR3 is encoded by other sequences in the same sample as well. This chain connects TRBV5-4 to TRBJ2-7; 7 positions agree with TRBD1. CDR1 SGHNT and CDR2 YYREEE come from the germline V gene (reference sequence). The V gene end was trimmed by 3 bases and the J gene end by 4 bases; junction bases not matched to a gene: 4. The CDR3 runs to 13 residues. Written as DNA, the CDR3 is TGTGCCAGCAGCTCTACAGGGGCATACGAGCAGTACTTC. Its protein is CASSSTGAYEQYF.

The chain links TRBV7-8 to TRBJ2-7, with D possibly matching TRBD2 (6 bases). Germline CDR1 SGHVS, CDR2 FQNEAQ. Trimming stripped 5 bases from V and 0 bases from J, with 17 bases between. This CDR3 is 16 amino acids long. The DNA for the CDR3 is TGTGCCAGCAGCGCCGCTTGGGACGGGAGCTCCTACGAGCAGTACTTC. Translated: CASSAAWDGSSYEQYF.

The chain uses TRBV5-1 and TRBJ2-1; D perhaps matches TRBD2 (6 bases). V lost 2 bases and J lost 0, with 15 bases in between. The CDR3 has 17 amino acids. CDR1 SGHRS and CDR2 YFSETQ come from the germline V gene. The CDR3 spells CASSFSGPISSYNEQFF. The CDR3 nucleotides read TGCGCCAGCAGCTTCAGCGGGCCTATAAGCTCCTACAATGAGCAGTTCTTC.

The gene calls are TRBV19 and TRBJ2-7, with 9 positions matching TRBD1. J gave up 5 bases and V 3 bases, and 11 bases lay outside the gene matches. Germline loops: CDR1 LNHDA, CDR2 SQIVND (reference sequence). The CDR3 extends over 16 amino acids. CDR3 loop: CASSIFQTGGRNEQYF. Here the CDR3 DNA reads TGTGCCAGTAGTATCTTCCAGACAGGGGGTAGGAACGAGCAGTACTTC. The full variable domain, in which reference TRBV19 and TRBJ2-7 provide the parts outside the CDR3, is DGGITQSPKYLFRKEGQNVTLSCEQNLNHDAMYWYRQDPGQGLRLIYYSQIVNDFQKGDIAEGYSVSREKKESFPLTVTSAQKNPTAFYLCASSIFQTGGRNEQYFGPGTRLTVT.

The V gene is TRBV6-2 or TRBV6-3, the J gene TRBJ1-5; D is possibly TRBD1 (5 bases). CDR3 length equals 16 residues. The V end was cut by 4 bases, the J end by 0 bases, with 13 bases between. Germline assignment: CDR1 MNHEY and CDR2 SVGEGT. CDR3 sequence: CASSSWGRYSNQPQHF. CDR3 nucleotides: TGTGCCAGCAGTTCTTGGGGGAGGTATAGCAATCAGCCCCAGCATTTT.

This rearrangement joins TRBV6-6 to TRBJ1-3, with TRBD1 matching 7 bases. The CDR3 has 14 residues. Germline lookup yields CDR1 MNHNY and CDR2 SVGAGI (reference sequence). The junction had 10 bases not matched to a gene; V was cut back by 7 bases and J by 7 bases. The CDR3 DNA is TGTGCCAGCACCGTACAGGGGCGAGGGAACACCATATATTTT. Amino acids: CASTVQGRGNTIYF.

The CDR3 region has the DNA TGTGCCAGCAGCTTACGGAGCCTAGCGGGGGCTACTAACAATGAGCAGTTCTTC. Protein product: CASSLRSLAGATNNEQFF. The chain employs TRBV7-2 and TRBJ2-1; 10 positions agree with TRBD2. V lost 2 bases to trimming and J lost 5 bases; unmatched junction nucleotides: 12. The CDR3 totals 18 residues. CDR1 and CDR2 from the germline V gene are SGHTA and FQGNSA.

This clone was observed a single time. The CDR3 region has the DNA TGTGCCAGTAGTGATCGGACAGGCCACCTAGGGAATGAGCAGTTCTTC. This encodes CASSDRTGHLGNEQFF. This chain uses TRBV19 with TRBJ2-1, with 7 bases lining up with TRBD1. In germline, CDR1 is LNHDA, CDR2 SQIVND (reference sequence). The CDR3 runs 16 residues. The V gene end was trimmed by 5 bases and the J gene end by 7 bases; junction bases not matched to a gene: 14.

For the CDR3, the DNA is TGTGCCTGGAGCTTACAGTTCGCGAACACCGGGGAGCTGTTTTTT. Translation: CAWSLQFANTGELFF. This chain connects TRBV30 to TRBJ2-2; no clear D gene. Germline CDR1 reads GTSNPN; CDR2 reads SVGIG (reference sequence). V was cut by 3 bases and J by 0 bases, with 11 bases left in between. This CDR3 has 15 residues.

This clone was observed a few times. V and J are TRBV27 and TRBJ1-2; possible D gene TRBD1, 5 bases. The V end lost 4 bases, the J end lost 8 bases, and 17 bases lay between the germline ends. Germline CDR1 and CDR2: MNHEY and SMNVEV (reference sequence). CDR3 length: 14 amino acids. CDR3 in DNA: TGTGCCAGCAGTTATGCAGGGCAGGTTAGCGGCTACACCTTC. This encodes CASSYAGQVSGYTF.

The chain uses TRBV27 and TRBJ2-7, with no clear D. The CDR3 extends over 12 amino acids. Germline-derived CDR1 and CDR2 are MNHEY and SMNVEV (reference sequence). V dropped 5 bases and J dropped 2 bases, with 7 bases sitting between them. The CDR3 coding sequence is TGTGCCAGCAGTCTAAACGCCTACGAGCAGTACTTC. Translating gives CASSLNAYEQYF.

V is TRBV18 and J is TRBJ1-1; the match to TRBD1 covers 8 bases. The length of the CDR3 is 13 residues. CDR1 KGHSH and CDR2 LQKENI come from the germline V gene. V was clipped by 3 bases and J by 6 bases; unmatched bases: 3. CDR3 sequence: CASSPGGQAEAFF. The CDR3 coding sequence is TGTGCCAGCTCACCGGGGGGACAGGCTGAAGCTTTCTTT.

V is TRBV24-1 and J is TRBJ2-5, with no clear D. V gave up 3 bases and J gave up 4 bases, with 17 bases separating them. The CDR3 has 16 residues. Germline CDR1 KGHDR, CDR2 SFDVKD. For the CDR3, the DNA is TGTGCCACCAGTGATACCCAGACCGGCGGCTCAGAGACCCAGTACTTC. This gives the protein CATSDTQTGGSETQYF.

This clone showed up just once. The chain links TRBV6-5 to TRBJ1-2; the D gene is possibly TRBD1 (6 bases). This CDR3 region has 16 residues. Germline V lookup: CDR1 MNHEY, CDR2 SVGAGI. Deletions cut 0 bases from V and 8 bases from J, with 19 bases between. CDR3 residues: CASSYSPSDSHSGYTF. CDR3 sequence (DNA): TGTGCCAGCAGTTACTCCCCCTCGGACAGTCATAGCGGCTACACCTTC.

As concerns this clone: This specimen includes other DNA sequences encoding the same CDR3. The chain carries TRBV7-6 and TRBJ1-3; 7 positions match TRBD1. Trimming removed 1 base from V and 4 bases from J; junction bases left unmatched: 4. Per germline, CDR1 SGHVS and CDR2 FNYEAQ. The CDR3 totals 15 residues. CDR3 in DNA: TGTGCCAGCAGCTTAGAAGGGGGCTCGGGAAACACCATATATTTT. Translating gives CASSLEGGSGNTIYF.

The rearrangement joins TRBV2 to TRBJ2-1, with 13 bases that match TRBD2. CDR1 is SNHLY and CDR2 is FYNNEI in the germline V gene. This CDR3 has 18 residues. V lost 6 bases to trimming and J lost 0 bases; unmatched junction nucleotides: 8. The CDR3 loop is CASRRTSGGFGSYNEQFF. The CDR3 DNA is TGTGCCAGCAGACGGACTAGCGGGGGCTTCGGCTCCTACAATGAGCAGTTCTTC.